This TCR beta chain originates from a study of blood T cells in healthy people across ages. Findings and caveats of the study: Observed TCR beta diversity per million T cells went down as age went up. This fall followed a roughly linear course with age.

Trimming cost V 6 bases and J 5 bases; bases outside gene matches: 6. The CDR3 is 14 residues long. Germline V gene lookup returns CDR1 SNHLY and CDR2 FYNNEI. Primed by a sample-barcoded 5' primer and a J-beta primer mix, a second PCR proceeded for about 7 to 11 cycles. Each of the cDNA molecules was tagged by a template-switch adaptor with 12 random nucleotides. TCRdb ran MiXCR on the 5' RACE reads and lists one entry per CDR3 protein. The sample shows about 630,000 distinct CDR3 sequences, over 20% of them seen only once. A remark on this clonotype: The antigen is unknown.

This TCR was sampled from a man in his 70s in good health. The sequencing sample was made of blood. The rearrangement joins TRBV2 to TRBJ2-1; 8 nucleotides match TRBD2. CDR3 nucleotide sequence: TGTGCCAGCAGGGAGTCGGGACTAGACAATGAGCAGTTCTTC. Protein: CASRESGLDNEQFF.